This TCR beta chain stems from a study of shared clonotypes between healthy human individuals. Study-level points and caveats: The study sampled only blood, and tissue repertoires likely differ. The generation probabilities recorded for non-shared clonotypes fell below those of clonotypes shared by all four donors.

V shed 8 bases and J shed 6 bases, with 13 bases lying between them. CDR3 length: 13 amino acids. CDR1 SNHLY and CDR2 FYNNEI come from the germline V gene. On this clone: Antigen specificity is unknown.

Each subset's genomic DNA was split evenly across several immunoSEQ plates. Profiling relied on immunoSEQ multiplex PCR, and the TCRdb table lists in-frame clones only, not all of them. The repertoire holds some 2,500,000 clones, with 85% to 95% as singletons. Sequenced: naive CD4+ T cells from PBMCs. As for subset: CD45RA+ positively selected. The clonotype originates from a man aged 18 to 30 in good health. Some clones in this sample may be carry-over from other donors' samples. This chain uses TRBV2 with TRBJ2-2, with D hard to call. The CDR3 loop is CASSRAGAGELFF. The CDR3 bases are TGTGCCAGCTCAAGGGCTGGGGCCGGGGAGCTGTTTTTT.